The source of this TCR beta chain is a study of OX40 agonist ivuxolimab in advanced cancers. On the study more broadly: Anti-PD-1, anti-PD-L1 or anti-CTLA-4 therapy given earlier was allowed, and 40% had some.

TCRdb keeps only in-frame clones here, not all; method: immunoSEQ multiplex PCR. The sample has over 70,000 clones; 70% to 90% are singletons. With respect to this clone: Its antigen is as yet unknown. The junction shows a germline mismatch at one end, possibly a read error.

Points from the study as a whole: Expanded peripheral T-cell antigen specificity went undetermined. Within 6 weeks, CD4+ and CD8+ blood T cells expanded clonally at 0.1 to 3.0 mg/kg.

CDR3 size: 16 residues. Germline V gives CDR1 MNHNS, CDR2 SASEGT. Blood got drawn at baseline, again on cycle 4 day 1, and then on cycle 7 day 1. This chain connects TRBV6-1 to TRBJ2-2; TRBD1 is a possible D gene (6 bases). The clonotype originates from an adult with an advanced solid tumor such as melanoma, head and neck, liver or kidney cancer. This sample comprised CD4+ or CD8+ T cells sorted from blood, obtained in a trial of the OX40 agonist ivuxolimab. The CDR3: CAISGVQGPNTGELFF. The CDR3 DNA follows: TGTGCCATCAGTGGGGTACAGGGACCAAACACCGGGGAGCTGTTTTTT.